Listed here are 22 T cell receptor beta chains from one sample, sequenced in a study of T cells in Graves' hyperthyroidism and ophthalmopathy. TCR beta CDR3 regions were amplified from RNA. The HTBI primer set served for first-round RT-PCR of the TCR CDR3. TCRdb re-derived calls from the multiplex PCR reads in MiXCR, one entry per CDR3 protein. The sample lists over 500,000 distinct CDR3 sequences; 12% to 15% were seen once. The sample taken for sequencing was blood. All receptors come from a woman in her forties with Graves' hyperthyroidism.

Worth noting for this clonotype: A much larger clone differs from this one at a single base, so this may be a read error. The chain uses TRBV29-1 and TRBJ2-3; D could derive from TRBD1 or TRBD2 (5 bases each). The germline V and J ends were trimmed by 7 bases and 4 bases, with 21 bases remaining between them. The CDR3 contains 15 residues. Germline loops: CDR1 SQVTM, CDR2 ANQGSEA. CDR3 region: CSASGTRGGADTQYF. Here the CDR3 DNA reads TGCAGCGCCTCCGGGACCCGAGGTGGCGCAGATACGCAGTATTTT.

This clonotype was observed many times. The V call is TRBV6-5, the J call TRBJ1-1; 10 nucleotides agree with TRBD1. This CDR3 is 14 amino acids long. Germline CDR1 reads MNHEY; CDR2 reads SVGAGI. Trimming took 2 bases from V and 4 from J; bases not matched to a gene: 1. In DNA, the CDR3 is TGTGCCAGCAGTTACGGGACAGGGGTCACTGAAGCTTTCTTT. This gives the protein CASSYGTGVTEAFF.

This clonotype was seen ten or more times. The chain has TRBV11-1 and TRBJ2-1; 8 positions agree with TRBD2. J lost 6 bases, V lost 4 bases, and 11 bases had no gene match. The CDR3 is made up of 16 amino acids. Germline V gene sequence: CDR1 SGHAT, CDR2 FQDESV (reference sequence). This CDR3 reads CASSSPASGSRNEQFF. CDR3 DNA sequence: TGTGCCAGCAGCTCCCCCGCCAGCGGGAGTCGCAATGAGCAGTTCTTC.

Only one count was recorded for this clonotype. The chain is built from TRBV7-9 and TRBJ2-7; 11 bases fit TRBD1. Germline loops: CDR1 SEHNR, CDR2 FQNEAQ (reference sequence). This CDR3 has 15 amino acids. Trimming took 9 bases from V and 6 from J; bases not matched to a gene: 13. CDR3 DNA: TGTGCCAGTAGTATAGAAGGACAGGGGGCCGGCGAGCAGTACTTC. Protein sequence: CASSIEGQGAGEQYF.

This clonotype was counted many times. The rearrangement links TRBV20-1 to TRBJ1-5; D perhaps matches TRBD1 (5 bases). V was cut by 1 base and J by 1 base, with 11 bases left in between. Germline V CDR1 and CDR2: DFQATT, SNEGSKA (reference sequence). This CDR3 is built from 15 residues. DNA of the CDR3: TGCAGTGCTAGAGCCCCCACAGGCAGCAATCAGCCCCAGCATTTT. Translated, it gives CSARAPTGSNQPQHF.

The chain links TRBV14 to TRBJ1-1; D unclear. Deletions cut 4 bases from V and 5 bases from J, with 8 bases between. Per germline, CDR1 SGHDN and CDR2 FVKESK. This CDR3 region has 12 residues. As DNA, the CDR3 is TGTGCCAGCAGCCGGTTTGAGACTGAAGCTTTCTTT. This translates into CASSRFETEAFF.

With respect to this clonotype: Just one base apart from a much larger clone, this may be a read error. V usage is TRBV7-2 and J usage is TRBJ2-1; TRBD2 agrees at 8 bases. This CDR3 has 16 residues. Germline values: CDR1 SGHTA, CDR2 FQGNSA. The ends lost 0 bases at V and 9 bases at J; junction bases unmatched: 10. The CDR3 region is CASSLAPAGVTSEQFF. For the CDR3, the DNA is TGTGCCAGCAGCTTAGCGCCAGCGGGAGTAACAAGTGAGCAGTTCTTC.

This clonotype was seen a few times. The rearrangement links TRBV18 to TRBJ1-2; 7 bases line up with TRBD1. This CDR3 contains 15 residues. J was trimmed by 6 bases and V by 3 bases; bases with no gene match: 10. The germline V gene encodes CDR1 KGHSH and CDR2 LQKENI. The CDR3 DNA is TGTGCCAGCTCACCGAGTCGACAGGGCTCTGATGGCTACACCTTC. This gives the protein CASSPSRQGSDGYTF.

Ten or more counts support this clonotype. The rearrangement links TRBV9 to TRBJ2-5; perhaps TRBD2 as D (5 bases). The germline V gene has CDR1 SGDLS and CDR2 YYNGEE. Trimming pared 2 bases from V and 3 bases from J, leaving 8 bases between. This CDR3 has 13 residues. The CDR3 here is CASSVSEEETQYF. Written as DNA, the CDR3 is TGTGCCAGCAGCGTTAGCGAAGAAGAGACCCAGTACTTC.

The chain combines TRBV13 with TRBJ1-1; D is unclear. There are 13 residues in the CDR3. Trimming took off 6 bases at V and 1 base at J, with 9 bases between the two ends. Germline V gives CDR1 PRHDT, CDR2 FYEKMQ (reference sequence). CDR3 in amino acids: CASRAFGNTEAFF. The DNA of the CDR3 is TGTGCCAGCAGGGCCTTTGGGAACACTGAAGCTTTCTTT.

This clonotype occurred many times. J is TRBJ1-1 and V is TRBV28; 7 bases match TRBD1. In germline, CDR1 is MDHEN, CDR2 SYDVKM. The V gene end was trimmed by 5 bases and the J gene end by 4 bases; junction bases not matched to a gene: 4. The CDR3 contains 13 residues. The CDR3 region has the DNA TGTGCCAGCAGTGTTTCAGGGGGCACTGAAGCTTTCTTT. It is translated as CASSVSGGTEAFF. The full variable domain, completed using reference TRBV28 and TRBJ1-1, is DVKVTQSSRYLVKRTGEKVFLECVQDMDHENMFWYRQDPGLGLRLIYFSYDVKMKEKGDIPEGYSVSREKKERFSLILESASTNQTSMYLCASSVSGGTEAFFGQGTRLTVV.

The sample holds many counts of this clonotype. The chain uses TRBV5-1 and TRBJ2-2; no firm D call. The CDR3 has 16 amino acids. CDR1 is SGHRS and CDR2 is YFSETQ in the germline V gene. Between the trimmed V and J ends, which lost 0 bases and 3 bases, there was a span of 12 bases. The CDR3, as DNA: TGCGCCAGCAGCTTGGAGAATGTAGGGCACACCGGGGAGCTGTTTTTT. This gives the protein CASSLENVGHTGELFF.

This clonotype showed up just a few times. The rearrangement uses TRBV3-1 and TRBJ1-2; D not resolved. Germline-derived CDR1 and CDR2 are LGHDT and YNNKEL (reference sequence). This CDR3 region has 12 residues. V was shortened by 4 bases and J by 4 bases, with 7 bases between the two germline ends. The CDR3 reads CASSRAGYGYTF. Here the CDR3 DNA reads TGTGCCAGCAGCCGGGCAGGCTATGGCTACACCTTC. Together with reference TRBV3-1 and TRBJ1-2, the CDR3 gives the full variable domain: DTAVSQTPKYLVTQMGNDKSIKCEQNLGHDTMYWYKQDSKKFLKIMFSYNNKELIINETVPNRFSPKSPDKAHLNLHINSLELGDSAVYFCASSRAGYGYTFGSGTRLTVV.

This clonotype was seen many times. V and J are TRBV11-1 and TRBJ2-7, with a possible D match to TRBD2 (6 bases). The V end lost 5 bases, the J end lost 0 bases, and 14 bases lay between the germline ends. The CDR3 runs 15 residues. Germline CDR1 and CDR2: SGHAT and FQDESV (reference sequence). CDR3 bases: TGTGCCAGCAGCGGACGACTGACTAGCTCCTACGAGCAGTACTTC. This gives the protein CASSGRLTSSYEQYF.

This clonotype was counted ten times or more. The V call is TRBV2, the J call TRBJ2-2; 10 bases line up with TRBD2. There are 15 residues in the CDR3. The V gene end was trimmed by 4 bases and the J gene end by 5 bases; junction bases not matched to a gene: 4. Germline V gene lookup returns CDR1 SNHLY and CDR2 FYNNEI. CDR3: CASSVQGLATGELFF. The CDR3 DNA follows: TGTGCCAGCAGTGTTCAGGGACTAGCGACCGGGGAGCTGTTTTTT. Combining the CDR3 with reference TRBV2 and TRBJ2-2 gives the whole variable domain EPEVTQTPSHQVTQMGQEVILRCVPISNHLYFYWYRQILGQKVEFLVSFYNNEISEKSEIFDDQFSVERPDGSNFTLKIRSTKLEDSAMYFCASSVQGLATGELFFGEGSRLTVL.

Regarding this clonotype: A much more abundant neighbour one base away suggests this may be a read error. The chain joins TRBV30 to TRBJ1-2; possible D gene TRBD1, 5 bases. The germline gives CDR1 GTSNPN, CDR2 SVGIG (reference sequence). The CDR3 has 13 residues. V lost 4 bases, J lost 4 bases, and 13 bases lay in between. The CDR3 is CAWNRTSLYGYTF. In DNA form, the CDR3 reads TGTGCCTGGAACCGGACATCCCTCTATGGCTACACCTTC.

In its sample, this clonotype was seen a few times. The J gene is TRBJ2-2, the V gene TRBV5-6; D uncertain. This CDR3 has 14 residues. CDR1 and CDR2 from the germline V gene are SGHDT and YYEEEE. Trimming pared 0 bases from V and 6 bases from J, leaving 9 bases between. In nucleotides, the CDR3 is TGTGCCAGCAGCTTGGAACTCGCAGCCGGGGAGCTGTTTTTT. Translated, it gives CASSLELAAGELFF. The variable domain in full, completed from reference TRBV5-6 and TRBJ2-2, reads DAGVTQSPTHLIKTRGQQVTLRCSPKSGHDTVSWYQQALGQGPQFIFQYYEEEERQRGNFPDRFSGHQFPNYSSELNVNALLLGDSALYLCASSLELAAGELFFGEGSRLTVL.

This clonotype was recorded at least ten times. The CDR3 protein is CAIRRDLGSYGYTF. CDR3 nucleotides: TGTGCCATCAGGCGGGACTTGGGATCCTATGGCTACACCTTC. The chain uses TRBV10-3 and TRBJ1-2; possibly TRBD1 for D (5 bases). CDR3 length equals 14 residues. Germline V lookup: CDR1 ENHRY, CDR2 SYGVKD. Between the trimmed V and J ends, which lost 6 bases and 4 bases, there was a span of 15 bases.

This clonotype was picked up a small number of times. A much larger clone lies a single base off, so this may be a read error. This rearrangement joins TRBV24-1 to TRBJ2-3; the D is unclear. Germline V gene data show CDR1 as KGHDR and CDR2 as SFDVKD. This CDR3 is 15 amino acids long. In nucleotides, the CDR3 is TGTGTCACCAGTGATGCTTTGAGAGGCACAGATACGCAGTATTTT. Amino acids: CVTSDALRGTDTQYF.

This clonotype was seen many times. This chain links TRBV7-2 with TRBJ2-3; D gene uncertain. Germline assignment: CDR1 SGHTA and CDR2 FQGNSA. V lost 1 base and J lost 4, with 6 bases in between. This CDR3 comprises 13 residues. The CDR3 region is CASSLGDPDTQYF. In nucleotides, the CDR3 is TGTGCCAGCAGCTTAGGTGATCCAGATACGCAGTATTTT.

The V gene is TRBV20-1, the J gene TRBJ1-2; D possibly corresponds to TRBD1 (6 bases). The CDR3 loop spans 13 amino acids. Germline CDR1 and CDR2: DFQATT and SNEGSKA (reference sequence). V was shortened by 4 bases and J by 4 bases, with 13 bases between the two germline ends. The CDR3 region is CSAIPGVGYGYTF. The DNA for the CDR3 is TGCAGTGCTATACCAGGGGTGGGCTATGGCTACACCTTC.

The table lists this clonotype with many counts. This rearrangement joins TRBV2 to TRBJ2-1; TRBD2 aligns across 9 bases. In germline, CDR1 is SNHLY, CDR2 FYNNEI. The CDR3 extends over 19 amino acids. Trimming cost V 9 bases and J 3 bases; bases outside gene matches: 21. CDR3 protein: CARLSRAGGVAGDYNEQFF. The CDR3 bases are TGTGCCAGACTATCCCGGGCAGGGGGAGTAGCGGGGGACTACAATGAGCAGTTCTTC. The variable domain in full, with the rest retrieved from reference TRBV2 and TRBJ2-1, is EPEVTQTPSHQVTQMGQEVILRCVPISNHLYFYWYRQILGQKVEFLVSFYNNEISEKSEIFDDQFSVERPDGSNFTLKIRSTKLEDSAMYFCARLSRAGGVAGDYNEQFFGPGTRLTVL.